Described below is a single T cell receptor (beta chain) sequence and its context. Regarding time point: newly diagnosed GD, antithyroid drugs for less than 3 months. PBMC RNA served as the TCR library source. The data are from a study of regulatory T cells in long-lasting Graves disease. CDR1 is SGHAT, CDR2 FQNNGV, per germline. Trimming left V 11 bases short and J 0 bases short, with 13 bases between. CDR3 size: 13 residues. Assembly of TCR beta libraries relied on iRepertoire HTBI primers together with Arm-PCR of CDR3 regions. In the study's own analysis: Samples jointly harbored roughly 60 TRBV and about 13 TRBJ segments. TCRdb recomputed calls from the multiplex PCR reads with MiXCR, one row per CDR3 protein. What appears here as the V and J calls and clone size reflects TCRdb's work, not the paper's. Among 350,000 to 500,000 distinct CDR3 sequences listed, 12% to 15% were seen once. The same data also went into a second study, on T cells in Graves' hyperthyroidism and ophthalmopathy. That work contributes: Diagnosis relied on clinical symptoms, serum thyroxine and TRAb, thyroid ultrasound and orbital computed tomography. Initially, a first-round RT-PCR of the TCR CDR3 employed the HTBI primer set.

The sample was peripheral blood mononuclear cells (PBMCs), taken at new diagnosis, from a patient treated with antithyroid drugs. This sequence joins TRBV11-2 and TRBJ1-1, with TRBD1 as a possible D gene (5 bases). The TCR originated in a woman aged 45-65 years with Graves disease. The CDR3 here is CACGSGMNTEAFF. The CDR3 coding sequence is TGTGCCTGCGGCTCAGGGATGAACACTGAAGCTTTCTTT.